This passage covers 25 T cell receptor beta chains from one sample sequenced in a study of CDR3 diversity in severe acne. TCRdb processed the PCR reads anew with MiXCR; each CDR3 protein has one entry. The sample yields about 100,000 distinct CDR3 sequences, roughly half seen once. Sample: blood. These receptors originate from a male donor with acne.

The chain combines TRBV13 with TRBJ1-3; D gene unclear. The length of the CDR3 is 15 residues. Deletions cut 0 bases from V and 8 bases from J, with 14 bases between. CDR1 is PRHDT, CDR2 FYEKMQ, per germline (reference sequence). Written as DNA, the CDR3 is TGTGCCAGCAGCTTAGGCCGGTCGACCTGGGACACCATATATTTT. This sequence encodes CASSLGRSTWDTIYF. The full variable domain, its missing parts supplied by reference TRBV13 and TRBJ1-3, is AAGVIQSPRHLIKEKRETATLKCYPIPRHDTVYWYQQGPGQDPQFLISFYEKMQSDKGSIPDRFSAQQFSDYHSELNMSSLELGDSALYFCASSLGRSTWDTIYFGEGSWLTVV.

The DNA of the CDR3 is TGCAGCGTTGAAGACCTCATGTTCTCTGGGGCCAACGTCCTGACTTTC. It specifies CSVEDLMFSGANVLTF. The chain joins TRBV29-1 to TRBJ2-6; D remains unclear. V lost 0 bases and J 0 bases, leaving 9 bases between the germline ends. The CDR3 loop spans 16 amino acids. Germline V lookup: CDR1 SQVTM, CDR2 ANQGSEA.

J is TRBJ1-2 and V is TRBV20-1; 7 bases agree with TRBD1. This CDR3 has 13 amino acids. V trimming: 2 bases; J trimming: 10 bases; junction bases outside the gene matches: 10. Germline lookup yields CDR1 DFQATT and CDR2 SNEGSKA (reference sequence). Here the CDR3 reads CSARQTGTTDYTF. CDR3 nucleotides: TGCAGTGCTAGACAGACAGGGACTACGGACTACACCTTC.

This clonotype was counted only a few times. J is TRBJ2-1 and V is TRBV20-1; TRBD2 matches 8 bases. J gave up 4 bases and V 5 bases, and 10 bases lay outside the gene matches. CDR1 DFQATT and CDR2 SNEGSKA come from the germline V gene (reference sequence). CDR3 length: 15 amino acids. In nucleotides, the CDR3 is TGCAGTGCTTACGACCTAGCGGGTGGGTACAATGAGCAGTTCTTC. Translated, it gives CSAYDLAGGYNEQFF.

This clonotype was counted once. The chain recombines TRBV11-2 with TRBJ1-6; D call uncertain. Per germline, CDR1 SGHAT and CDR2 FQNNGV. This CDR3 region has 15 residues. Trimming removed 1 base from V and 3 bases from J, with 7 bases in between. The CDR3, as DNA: TGTGCCAGCAGCTTAGGTGACGTCTATAATTCACCCCTCCACTTT. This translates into CASSLGDVYNSPLHF.

CDR3 residues: CASSLADRGGEQYF. Here the CDR3 DNA reads TGTGCCAGCAGCTTAGCTGACAGGGGGGGAGAGCAGTACTTC. The rearrangement links TRBV7-8 to TRBJ2-7; 9 bases fit TRBD1. From germline, CDR1 is SGHVS and CDR2 FQNEAQ. With V trimmed by 0 bases and J by 7 bases, 4 bases remained unmatched. This CDR3 has 14 amino acids.

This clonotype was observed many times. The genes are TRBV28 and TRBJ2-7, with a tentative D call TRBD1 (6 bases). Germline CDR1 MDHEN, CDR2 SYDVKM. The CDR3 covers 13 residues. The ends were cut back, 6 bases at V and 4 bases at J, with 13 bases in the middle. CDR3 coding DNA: TGTGCCAGCAGAAATGGGGGCCGATACGAGCAGTACTTC. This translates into CASRNGGRYEQYF.

The DNA for the CDR3 is TGTGCCAGCAGCTTGGAACAGGTCAGGGTCATGAACAATGAGCAGTTCTTC. This sequence encodes CASSLEQVRVMNNEQFF. The chain links TRBV5-4 to TRBJ2-1, with D maybe TRBD1 (5 bases). The germline V and J ends were trimmed by 0 bases and 5 bases, with 18 bases remaining between them. Germline V gene sequence: CDR1 SGHNT, CDR2 YYREEE (reference sequence). The CDR3 runs 17 residues.

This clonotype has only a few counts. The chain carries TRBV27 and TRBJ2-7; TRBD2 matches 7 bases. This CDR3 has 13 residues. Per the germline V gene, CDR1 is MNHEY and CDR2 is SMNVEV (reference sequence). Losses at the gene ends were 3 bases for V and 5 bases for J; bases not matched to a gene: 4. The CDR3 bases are TGTGCCAGCAGTTTTCGCGGGAGCCACGAGCAGTACTTC. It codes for CASSFRGSHEQYF.

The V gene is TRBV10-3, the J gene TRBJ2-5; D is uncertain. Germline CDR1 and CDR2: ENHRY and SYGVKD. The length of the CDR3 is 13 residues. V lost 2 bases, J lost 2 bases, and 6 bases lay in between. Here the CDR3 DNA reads TGTGCCATCAGTGAGAACGGTCAAGAGACCCAGTACTTC. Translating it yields CAISENGQETQYF.

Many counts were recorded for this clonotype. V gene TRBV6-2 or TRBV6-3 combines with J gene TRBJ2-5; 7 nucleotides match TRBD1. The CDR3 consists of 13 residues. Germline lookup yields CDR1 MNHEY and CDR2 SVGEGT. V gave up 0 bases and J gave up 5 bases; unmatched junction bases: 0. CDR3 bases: TGTGCCAGCAGTTACTCGGACAGGGAGACCCAGTACTTC. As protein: CASSYSDRETQYF.

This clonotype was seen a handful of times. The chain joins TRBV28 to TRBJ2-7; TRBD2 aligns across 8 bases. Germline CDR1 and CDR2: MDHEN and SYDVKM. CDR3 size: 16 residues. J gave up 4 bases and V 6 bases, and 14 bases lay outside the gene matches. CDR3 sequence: CASRAAGLVWEYEQYF. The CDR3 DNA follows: TGTGCCAGCAGAGCGGCGGGACTAGTTTGGGAATACGAGCAGTACTTC. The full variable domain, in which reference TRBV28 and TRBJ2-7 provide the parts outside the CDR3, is DVKVTQSSRYLVKRTGEKVFLECVQDMDHENMFWYRQDPGLGLRLIYFSYDVKMKEKGDIPEGYSVSREKKERFSLILESASTNQTSMYLCASRAAGLVWEYEQYFGPGTRLTVT.

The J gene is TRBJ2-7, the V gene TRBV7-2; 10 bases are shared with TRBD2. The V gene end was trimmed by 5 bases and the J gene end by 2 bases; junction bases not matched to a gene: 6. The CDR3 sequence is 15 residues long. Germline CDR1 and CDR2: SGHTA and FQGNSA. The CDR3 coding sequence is TGTGCCAGCAGCCCTGGCCTAGCGGGAGCCTACGAGCAGTACTTC. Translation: CASSPGLAGAYEQYF.

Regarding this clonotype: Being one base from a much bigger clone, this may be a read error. The CDR3 here is CASSLRLGVDYGYTF. The CDR3 coding sequence is TGTGCCAGCAGCTTGAGGCTGGGAGTGGACTATGGCTACACCTTC. The rearrangement joins TRBV5-4 to TRBJ1-2; D call uncertain. CDR3 length: 15 amino acids. Trimming stripped 1 base from V and 3 bases from J, with 13 bases between. Germline values: CDR1 SGHNT, CDR2 YYREEE (reference sequence).

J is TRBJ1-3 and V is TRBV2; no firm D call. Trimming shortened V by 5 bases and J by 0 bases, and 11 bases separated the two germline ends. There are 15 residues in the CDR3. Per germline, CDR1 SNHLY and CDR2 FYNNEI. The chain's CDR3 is CASSLEGLSGNTIYF. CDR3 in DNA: TGTGCCAGCAGTTTAGAGGGTCTCTCTGGAAACACCATATATTTT.

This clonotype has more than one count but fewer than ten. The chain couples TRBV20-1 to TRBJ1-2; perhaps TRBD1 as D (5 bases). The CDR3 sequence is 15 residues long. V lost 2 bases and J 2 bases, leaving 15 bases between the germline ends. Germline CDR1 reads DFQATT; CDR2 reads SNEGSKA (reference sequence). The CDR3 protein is CSARPETEVNYGYTF. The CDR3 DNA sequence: TGCAGTGCTAGACCTGAGACAGAAGTGAACTATGGCTACACCTTC.

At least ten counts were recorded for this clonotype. In nucleotides, the CDR3 is TGTGCCAGCAGCCCCCAGCGCCATTCATCATCCACAGATACGCAGTATTTT. Translating gives CASSPQRHSSSTDTQYF. The chain employs TRBV5-4 and TRBJ2-3, with unresolved D. With 4 bases removed from V and 2 bases from J, the gap between germline ends came to 20 bases. In germline, CDR1 is SGHNT, CDR2 YYREEE (reference sequence). This CDR3 has 17 amino acids.

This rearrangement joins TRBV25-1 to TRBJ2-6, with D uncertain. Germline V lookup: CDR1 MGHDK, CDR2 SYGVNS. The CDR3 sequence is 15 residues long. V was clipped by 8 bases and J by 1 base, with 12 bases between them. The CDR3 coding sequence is TGTGCCAGCGGCCCACGGTTGTCTGGGGCCAACGTCCTGACTTTC. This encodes CASGPRLSGANVLTF.

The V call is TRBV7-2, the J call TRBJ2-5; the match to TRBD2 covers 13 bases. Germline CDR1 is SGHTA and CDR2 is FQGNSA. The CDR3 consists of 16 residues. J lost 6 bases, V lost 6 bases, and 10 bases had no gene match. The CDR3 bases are TGTGCCAGCAGTCTAGGGACTAGCGGGATTTGGAAGACCCAGTACTTC. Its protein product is CASSLGTSGIWKTQYF.

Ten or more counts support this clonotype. CDR3 residues: CASSLHTGNEQYV. CDR3 DNA: TGTGCCAGCAGCTTACACACAGGGAACGAGCAGTACGTC. The chain links TRBV11-2 to TRBJ2-7, with D possibly being TRBD1 (6 bases). In germline, CDR1 is SGHAT, CDR2 FQNNGV. This CDR3 is 13 amino acids long. V lost 2 bases to trimming and J lost 5 bases, with 10 bases between them.

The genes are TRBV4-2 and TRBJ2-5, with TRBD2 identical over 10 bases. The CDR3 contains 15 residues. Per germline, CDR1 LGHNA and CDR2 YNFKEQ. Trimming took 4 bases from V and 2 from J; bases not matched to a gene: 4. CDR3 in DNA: TGTGCCAGCAGCCGAGGGACTAGCGTTCAAGAGACCCAGTACTTC. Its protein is CASSRGTSVQETQYF.

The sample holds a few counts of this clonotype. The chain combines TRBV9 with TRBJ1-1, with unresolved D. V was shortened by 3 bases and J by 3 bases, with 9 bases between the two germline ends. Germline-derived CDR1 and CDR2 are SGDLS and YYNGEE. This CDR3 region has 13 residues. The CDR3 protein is CASSAHQDTEAFF. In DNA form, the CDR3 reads TGTGCCAGCAGCGCCCACCAAGACACTGAAGCTTTCTTT.

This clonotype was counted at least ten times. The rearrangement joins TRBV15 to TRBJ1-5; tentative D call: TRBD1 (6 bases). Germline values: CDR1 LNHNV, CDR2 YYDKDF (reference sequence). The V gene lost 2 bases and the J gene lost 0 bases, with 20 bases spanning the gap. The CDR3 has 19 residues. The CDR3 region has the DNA TGTGCCACCAGCAGATCCCTAGGGCAGGGGAGGGATAGCAATCAGCCCCAGCATTTT. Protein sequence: CATSRSLGQGRDSNQPQHF.

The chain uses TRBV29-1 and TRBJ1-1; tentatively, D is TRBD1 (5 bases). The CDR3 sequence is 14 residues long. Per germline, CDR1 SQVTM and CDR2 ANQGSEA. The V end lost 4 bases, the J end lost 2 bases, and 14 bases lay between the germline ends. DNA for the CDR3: TGCAGCGTTGCTAAAAGACAGATAAACACTGAAGCTTTCTTT. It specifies CSVAKRQINTEAFF.

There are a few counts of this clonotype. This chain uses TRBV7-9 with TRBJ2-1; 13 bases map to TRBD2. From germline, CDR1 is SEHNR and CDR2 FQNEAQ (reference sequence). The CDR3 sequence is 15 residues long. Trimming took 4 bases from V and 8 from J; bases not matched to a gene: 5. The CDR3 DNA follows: TGTGCCAGCAGCTCCGGACTAGCGGGAGACGATGAGCAGTTCTTC. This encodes CASSSGLAGDDEQFF.